These 8 T cell receptor beta chains were sequenced from one sample in a study of monozygotic twins with inflammatory bowel disease. TCRdb reanalyzed the 5' RACE reads, giving one entry per CDR3 protein sequence and no DNA. The table for this sample gives over 110,000 distinct CDR3 sequences. The specimen was blood. These receptors were obtained from a human donor with ulcerative colitis or Crohn's disease, or a healthy co-twin of an affected twin (not recorded which).

The chain has TRBV20-1 and TRBJ2-5. CDR3 size: 11 residues. CDR1 is DFQATT, CDR2 SNEGSKA, per germline (reference sequence). This chain's CDR3 is CSARITETQYF.

The rearrangement joins TRBV6-2 or TRBV6-3 to TRBJ2-6. Germline CDR1 MNHEY, CDR2 SVGEGT. This CDR3 spans 16 amino acids. CDR3 region: CASSHSQESGANVLTF.

The genes are TRBV9 and TRBJ1-4. The V gene's germline CDR1 is SGDLS and CDR2 YYNGEE. CDR3 size: 15 residues. The CDR3 protein is CASSPSGRVGEKLFF.

The gene calls are TRBV6-5 and TRBJ2-7; TCRdb reports TRBD1, a call that lacks DNA to check it against. The CDR3 has 12 residues. From germline, CDR1 is MNHEY and CDR2 SVGAGI. The CDR3 reads CASSHRVNEQYF.

The gene calls are TRBV6-1 and TRBJ2-7; the D call of TRBD1 rests on TCRdb alone, since no DNA is present to check it. The CDR3 spans 14 residues. Looked up from germline, CDR1 is MNHNS and CDR2 is SASEGT. The CDR3: CASRRTGGSYEQYF.

This rearrangement joins TRBV11-2 to TRBJ1-2. Germline assignment: CDR1 SGHAT and CDR2 FQNNGV. The CDR3 runs 11 residues. The CDR3 loop reads CASSLDVRSIF.

The chain carries TRBV20-1 and TRBJ1-2; TCRdb's D call of TRBD1 is untestable without DNA. This CDR3 is 14 amino acids long. The germline CDR1 and CDR2 sequences are DFQATT and SNEGSKA (reference sequence). The CDR3 reads CSALAGVESYGYTF.

The V and J genes are TRBV6-5 and TRBJ2-2; the D gene TCRdb calls, TRBD1, cannot be checked with no DNA. CDR3 size: 16 residues. CDR1 is MNHEY and CDR2 is SVGAGI in the germline V gene. The CDR3: CASSYSTGGAAGELFF.